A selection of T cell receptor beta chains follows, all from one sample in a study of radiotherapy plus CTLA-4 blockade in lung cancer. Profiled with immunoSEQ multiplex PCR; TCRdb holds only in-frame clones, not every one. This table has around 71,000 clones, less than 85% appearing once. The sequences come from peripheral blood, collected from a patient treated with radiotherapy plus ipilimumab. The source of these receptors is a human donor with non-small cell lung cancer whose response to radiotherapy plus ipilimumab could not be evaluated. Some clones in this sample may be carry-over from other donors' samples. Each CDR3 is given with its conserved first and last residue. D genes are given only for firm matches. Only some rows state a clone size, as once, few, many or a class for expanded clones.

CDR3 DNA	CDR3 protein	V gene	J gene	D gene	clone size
TGCGCCAGCAGCCTAGGACAGGGAATAGGGACTAACTATGGCTACACCTTC	CASSLGQGIGTNYGYTF	TRBV5-1	TRBJ1-2	TRBD1	.
TGTGCCAGCTCACCCGGGATCAAGGGTCAGCCCCAGCATTTT	CASSPGIKGQPQHF	TRBV18	TRBJ1-5	.	.
TGTGCCAGCAGCGTAGGAAACCGCGTACTTAACTATGGCTACACCTTC	CASSVGNRVLNYGYTF	TRBV9	TRBJ1-2	.	.
TGTGCCAGCAGCTTAGTGGGGCTAGCGGGGGGCTCCGGTCACGAGCAGTACTTC	CASSLVGLAGGSGHEQYF	TRBV7-6	TRBJ2-7	TRBD2	few
TGTGCCAGCAGTTTAGACATAGCGTCGGATACGCAGTATTTT	CASSLDIASDTQYF	TRBV27	TRBJ2-3	.	once
TGCGCCAGCAGCCAAGCTCCGGGACAGGGCTACGAGCAGTACTTC	CASSQAPGQGYEQYF	TRBV4-3	TRBJ2-7	TRBD1	once
TGTGCCACCAGCAGATCTAGACAGGGGATACACGAGCAGTACTTC	CATSRSRQGIHEQYF	TRBV15	TRBJ2-7	TRBD1	.
TGTGCCTGTGATAGCTCCTATAATTCACCCCTCCACTTT	CACDSSYNSPLHF	TRBV30	TRBJ1-6	.	.
TGTGCCAGCAGGCAACAGGGAGACACTAACTATGGCTACACCTTC	CASRQQGDTNYGYTF	TRBV5-4	TRBJ1-2	.	.
TGTGCCAGCAGCTTAAGGAGCTCCTATAATTCACCCCTCCACTTT	CASSLRSSYNSPLHF	TRBV7-2	TRBJ1-6	.	.
TGTGCCAGCAGCTCCTCGGGGGGGACCGATGAGCAGTACTTC	CASSSSGGTDEQYF	TRBV7-9	TRBJ2-7	TRBD2	.
TGTGCCAGCTCACCGCGGACAGGGGTCACCGGGGAGCTGTTTTTT	CASSPRTGVTGELFF	TRBV18	TRBJ2-2	TRBD1	.
TGTGCCAGCAGCTTAGTCCCCCAGGGCTTCTCTGGAAACACCATATATTTT	CASSLVPQGFSGNTIYF	TRBV7-2	TRBJ1-3	.	.
TGCGCCAGCAGCCGGGGACAGGGAGATGAAAAACTGTTTTTT	CASSRGQGDEKLFF	TRBV5-1	TRBJ1-4	TRBD1	.
TGTGCCAGCAGCCCCCCCCCAGGCTCACCCCTCCACTTT	CASSPPPGSPLHF	TRBV6-6	TRBJ1-6	.	few
TGCGCCAGCAGCCAAGGGGCCCAGGAGGACTATGGCTACACCTTC	CASSQGAQEDYGYTF	TRBV4-3	TRBJ1-2	.	.
TGTGCCAGCCGGTTAGTGGCGCGGGGCTACACCTTC	CASRLVARGYTF	TRBV18	TRBJ1-2	.	once
TGTGCCAGCTTCCCATGCGGGGAGGCAGATACGCAGTATTTT	CASFPCGEADTQYF	TRBV21-1	TRBJ2-3	.	few
TGTGCCAGCTCAGTACAGGGGGTTAACACTGAAGCTTTCTTT	CASSVQGVNTEAFF	TRBV9	TRBJ1-1	TRBD1	.
TGTGCCAGCAGTTTCGCTGACAGAAGGGAGACCCAGTACTTC	CASSFADRRETQYF	TRBV6-5	TRBJ2-5	.	.
TGTGCCGGACAGGCCACCAAGGACACTGAAGCTTTCTTT	CAGQATKDTEAFF	TRBV28	TRBJ1-1	TRBD1	.
TGTGCCATCTCCCCCGGACGGACTTTTTACGAGCAGTACTTC	CAISPGRTFYEQYF	TRBV10-3	TRBJ2-7	.	.
TGTGCCAGCAGTAGACAGGGGGTGCGCGTGAACACTGAAGCTTTCTTT	CASSRQGVRVNTEAFF	TRBV2	TRBJ1-1	TRBD1	.
TGTGCCACCACCTTCTGGGGACAGCGCACAGATACGCAGTATTTT	CATTFWGQRTDTQYF	TRBV15	TRBJ2-3	TRBD1	once
TGTGCCAGCAGTTTAGACAGCCAAACAGATACGCAGTATTTT	CASSLDSQTDTQYF	TRBV27	TRBJ2-3	.	few
TGTGCCAGCAGCTTAGGGTGGCTGAACACTGAAGCTTTCTTT	CASSLGWLNTEAFF	TRBV7-2	TRBJ1-1	.	.
TGTGCCAGCAGTGGACAGAAGTACGAGCAGTACTTC	CASSGQKYEQYF	TRBV2	TRBJ2-7	.	.
TGTGCCAGCAGCTTGGGTGTAATCTCGGGCACAGATACGCAGTATTTT	CASSLGVISGTDTQYF	TRBV5-4	TRBJ2-3	.	.
TGTGCCAGCAGTCCCAACGGGGAGCAGTTCTTC	CASSPNGEQFF	TRBV9	TRBJ2-1	.	.
TGTGCCAGCACTCCAGGCAACACTGAAGCTTTCTTT	CASTPGNTEAFF	TRBV6-6	TRBJ1-1	.	few
TGTGCCAGCAGCGTAGTTGGGACACCGAATTCACCCCTCCACTTT	CASSVVGTPNSPLHF	TRBV9	TRBJ1-6	.	.
TGTGCCAGCAGTTCAGCGGGGGGCGGGACCAAAAACATTCAGTACTTC	CASSSAGGGTKNIQYF	TRBV28	TRBJ2-4	TRBD2	few
TGTGCCAGCAGCTTGGCGGGGACAGGACCCTACGAGCAGTACTTC	CASSLAGTGPYEQYF	TRBV7-6	TRBJ2-7	TRBD1	few
TGCGCCAGCAGCTTGGTGGGACAGGGCTATGGCTACACCTTC	CASSLVGQGYGYTF	TRBV5-1	TRBJ1-2	TRBD1	once
TGTGCCAGCAGCTTAGTGCGGGGCAACTACGAGCAGTACTTC	CASSLVRGNYEQYF	TRBV7-2	TRBJ2-7	.	.
TGTGCCAGCAGCTCCCAGGGGGCCGGGACTGAAGCTTTCTTT	CASSSQGAGTEAFF	TRBV7-3	TRBJ1-1	TRBD1	.
TGTGCCATCAGTGAGGGAGGCACTGAAGCTTTCTTT	CAISEGGTEAFF	TRBV10-3	TRBJ1-1	.	few